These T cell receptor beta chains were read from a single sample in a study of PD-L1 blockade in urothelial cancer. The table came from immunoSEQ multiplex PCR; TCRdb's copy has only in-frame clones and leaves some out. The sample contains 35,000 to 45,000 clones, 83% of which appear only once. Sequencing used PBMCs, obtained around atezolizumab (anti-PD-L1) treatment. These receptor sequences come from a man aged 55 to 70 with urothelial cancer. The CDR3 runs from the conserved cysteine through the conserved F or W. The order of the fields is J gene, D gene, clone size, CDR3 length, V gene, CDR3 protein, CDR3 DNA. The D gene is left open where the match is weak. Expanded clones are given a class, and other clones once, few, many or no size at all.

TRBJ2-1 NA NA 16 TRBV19 CASSYSGESSYNEQFF TGTGCCAGTAGTTATTCAGGGGAGAGCTCCTACAATGAGCAGTTCTTC
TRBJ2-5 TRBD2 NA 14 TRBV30 CAWSRTSGLETQYF TGTGCCTGGAGCAGGACTAGCGGGCTAGAGACCCAGTACTTC
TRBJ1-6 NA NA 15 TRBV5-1 CASSQGVGPNSPLHF TGCGCCAGCAGCCAGGGTGTTGGGCCAAATTCACCCCTCCACTTT
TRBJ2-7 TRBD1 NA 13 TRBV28 CASRSTGVGEQYF TGTGCCAGCAGGTCCACAGGGGTGGGGGAGCAGTACTTC
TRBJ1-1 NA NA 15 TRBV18 CASSPLGAGNTEAFF TGTGCCAGCTCACCCCTCGGAGCAGGGAATACTGAAGCTTTCTTT
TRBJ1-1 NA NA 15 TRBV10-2 CATMSGAVGNTEAFF TGCGCCACCATGAGCGGGGCGGTCGGGAACACTGAAGCTTTCTTT
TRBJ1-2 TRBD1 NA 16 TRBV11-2 CASSLDRPGQGGGYTF TGTGCCAGCAGCTTAGATCGGCCCGGACAGGGCGGCGGCTACACCTTC
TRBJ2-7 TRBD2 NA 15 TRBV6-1 CASSEPGLAAYEQYF TGTGCCAGCAGTGAACCGGGACTAGCGGCCTACGAGCAGTACTTC
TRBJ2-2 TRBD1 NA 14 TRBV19 CASRTGKEAGELFF TGTGCCAGTAGGACAGGGAAAGAAGCCGGGGAGCTGTTTTTT
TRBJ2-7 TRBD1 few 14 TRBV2 CASNRQGMVYEQYF TGTGCCAGCAACCGACAGGGGATGGTCTACGAGCAGTACTTC
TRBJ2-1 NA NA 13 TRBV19 CASSLGTDTKQFF TGTGCCAGTAGTCTTGGTACGGACACGAAGCAGTTCTTC
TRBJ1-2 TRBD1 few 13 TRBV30 CAWSRDRPKGYTF TGTGCCTGGAGTCGGGACAGGCCGAAAGGCTACACCTTC
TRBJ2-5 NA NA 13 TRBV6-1 CASSETPGETQYF TGTGCCAGCAGTGAAACCCCAGGGGAGACCCAGTACTTC
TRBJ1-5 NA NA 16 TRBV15 CATSRAQGWSNQPQHF TGTGCCACCAGCAGGGCTCAGGGATGGAGCAATCAGCCCCAGCATTTT
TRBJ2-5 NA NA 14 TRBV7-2 CASSQAGGLRAQYF TGTGCCAGCAGCCAAGCAGGCGGCCTCAGGGCCCAGTACTTC
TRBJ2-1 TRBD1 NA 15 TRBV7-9 CASTLAGTGVNEQFF TGTGCCAGCACCCTCGCCGGGACAGGGGTGAATGAGCAGTTCTTC
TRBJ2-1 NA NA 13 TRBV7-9 CASSSMPVDEQFF TGTGCCAGCAGTTCCATGCCGGTCGATGAGCAGTTCTTC
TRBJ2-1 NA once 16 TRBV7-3 CASSLLGPSSYNEQFF TGTGCCAGCAGCCTCCTAGGTCCAAGCTCCTACAATGAGCAGTTCTTC
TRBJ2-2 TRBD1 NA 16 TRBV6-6 CASSPGTGGDTGELFF TGTGCCAGCAGCCCCGGGACAGGCGGGGATACCGGGGAGCTGTTTTTT
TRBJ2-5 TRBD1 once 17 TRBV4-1 CASSQAPGTGGQETQYF TGCGCCAGCAGCCAAGCCCCCGGGACAGGGGGTCAAGAGACCCAGTACTTC
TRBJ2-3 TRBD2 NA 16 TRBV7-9 CASSETSGLYTDTQYF TGTGCCAGCAGCGAGACTAGCGGGCTATACACAGATACGCAGTATTTT
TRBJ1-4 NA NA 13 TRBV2 CASKETRGEKLFF TGTGCCAGCAAGGAGACCAGGGGTGAAAAACTGTTTTTT